What follows describes a single T cell receptor (beta chain). Its antigen is unknown. TCRdb reprocessed the reads via MiXCR and lists one record per CDR3 protein. The table includes hundreds of thousands of distinct CDR3 sequences, more than 40% detected once. The germline gives CDR1 MNHNS, CDR2 SASEGT. Trimming pared 7 bases from V and 8 bases from J, leaving 21 bases between. The CDR3 is 16 residues long. The data belong to a study of T cell repertoires in cytomegalovirus infection. Across the study: Both a matching HLA type and CMV infection were indicated by public TCR beta signatures.

This chain connects TRBV6-1 to TRBJ1-6; D is perhaps TRBD1 (6 bases). This sample comprised cultured PBMCs, obtained from culture after CMV antigen stimulation. The clonotype was recovered from a human donor in good health (CMV status not recorded). Some clones in this sample may be carry-over from other donors' samples. The CDR3 DNA is TGTGCCAGCAAACTACTGGGGACACTACGAGATTCACCCCTCCACTTT. Translated: CASKLLGTLRDSPLHF.